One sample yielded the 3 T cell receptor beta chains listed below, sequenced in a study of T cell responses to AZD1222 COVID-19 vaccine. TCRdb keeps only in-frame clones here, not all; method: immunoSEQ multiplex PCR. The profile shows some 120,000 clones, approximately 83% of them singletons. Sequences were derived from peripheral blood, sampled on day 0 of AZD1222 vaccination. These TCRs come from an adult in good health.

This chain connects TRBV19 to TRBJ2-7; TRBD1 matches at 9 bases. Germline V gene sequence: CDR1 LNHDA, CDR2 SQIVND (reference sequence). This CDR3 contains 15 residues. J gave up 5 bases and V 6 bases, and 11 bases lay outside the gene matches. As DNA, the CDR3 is TGTGCCAGTAGCAATAGACAGGGGGGCGTCGACGAGCAGTACTTC. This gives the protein CASSNRQGGVDEQYF.

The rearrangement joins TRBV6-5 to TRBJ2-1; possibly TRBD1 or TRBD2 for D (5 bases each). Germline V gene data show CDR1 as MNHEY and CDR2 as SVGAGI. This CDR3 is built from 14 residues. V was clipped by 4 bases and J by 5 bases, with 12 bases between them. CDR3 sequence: CASSWDDVNNEQFF. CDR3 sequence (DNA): TGTGCCAGCAGTTGGGACGACGTAAACAATGAGCAGTTCTTC.

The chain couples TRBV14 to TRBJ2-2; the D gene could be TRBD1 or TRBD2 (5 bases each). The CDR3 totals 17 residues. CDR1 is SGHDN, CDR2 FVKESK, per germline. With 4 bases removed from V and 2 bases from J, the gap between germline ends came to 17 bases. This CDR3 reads CASSRHPGTVNTGELFF. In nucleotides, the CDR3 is TGTGCCAGCAGCCGGCATCCCGGGACGGTTAACACCGGGGAGCTGTTTTTT.